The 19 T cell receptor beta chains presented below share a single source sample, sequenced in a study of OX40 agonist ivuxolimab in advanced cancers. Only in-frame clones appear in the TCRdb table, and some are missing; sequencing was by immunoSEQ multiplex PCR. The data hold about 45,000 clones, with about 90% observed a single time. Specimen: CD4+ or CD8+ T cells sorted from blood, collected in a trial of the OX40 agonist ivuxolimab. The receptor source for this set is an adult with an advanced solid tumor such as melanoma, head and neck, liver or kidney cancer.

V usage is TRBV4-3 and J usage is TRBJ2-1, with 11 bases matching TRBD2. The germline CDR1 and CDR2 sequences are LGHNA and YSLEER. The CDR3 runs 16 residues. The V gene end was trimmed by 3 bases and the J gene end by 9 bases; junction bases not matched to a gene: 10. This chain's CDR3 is CASSQELAGDWFEQFF. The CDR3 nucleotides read TGCGCCAGCAGCCAGGAACTAGCGGGAGATTGGTTTGAGCAGTTCTTC.

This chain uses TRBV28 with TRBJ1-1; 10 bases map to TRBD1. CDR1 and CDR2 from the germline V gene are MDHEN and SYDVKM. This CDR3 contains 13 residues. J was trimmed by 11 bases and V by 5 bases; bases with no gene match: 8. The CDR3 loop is CASSSRGTGEAFF. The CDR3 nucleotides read TGTGCCAGCAGTAGCCGTGGGACAGGGGAGGCTTTCTTT.

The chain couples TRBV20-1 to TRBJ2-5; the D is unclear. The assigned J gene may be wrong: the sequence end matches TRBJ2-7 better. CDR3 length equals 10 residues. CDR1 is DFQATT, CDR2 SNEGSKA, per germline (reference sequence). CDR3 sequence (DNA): TGCAGTACTATATCGAACGAGCAGTACTTC. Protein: CSTISNEQYF.

As DNA, the CDR3 is TGTGCCAGCAGCCTCCGGGGGAACACCGGGGAGCTGTTTTTT. Amino acid sequence: CASSLRGNTGELFF. This chain links TRBV7-6 with TRBJ2-2; a possible D gene is TRBD2 (5 bases). The CDR3 loop spans 14 amino acids. CDR1 and CDR2 from the germline V gene are SGHVS and FNYEAQ. With 5 bases removed from V and 1 base from J, the gap between germline ends came to 8 bases.

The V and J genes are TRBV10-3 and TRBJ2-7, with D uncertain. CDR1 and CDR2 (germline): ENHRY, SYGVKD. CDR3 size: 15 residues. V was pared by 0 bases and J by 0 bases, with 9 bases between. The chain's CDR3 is CAISESMVASYEQYF. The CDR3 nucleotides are TGTGCCATCAGTGAGTCGATGGTTGCCTCCTACGAGCAGTACTTC.

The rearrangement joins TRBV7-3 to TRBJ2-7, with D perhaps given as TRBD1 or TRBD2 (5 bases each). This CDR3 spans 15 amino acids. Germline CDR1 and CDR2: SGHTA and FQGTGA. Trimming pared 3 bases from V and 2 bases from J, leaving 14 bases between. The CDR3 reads CASSFIGDPAYEQYF. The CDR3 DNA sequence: TGTGCCAGCAGCTTTATTGGGGACCCGGCCTACGAGCAGTACTTC.

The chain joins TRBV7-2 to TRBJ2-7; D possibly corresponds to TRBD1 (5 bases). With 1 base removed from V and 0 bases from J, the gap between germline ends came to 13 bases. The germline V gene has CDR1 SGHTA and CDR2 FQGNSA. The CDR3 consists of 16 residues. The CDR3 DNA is TGTGCCAGCAGCTTAGTTCAGTCCCAGGGCTCCTACGAGCAGTACTTC. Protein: CASSLVQSQGSYEQYF.

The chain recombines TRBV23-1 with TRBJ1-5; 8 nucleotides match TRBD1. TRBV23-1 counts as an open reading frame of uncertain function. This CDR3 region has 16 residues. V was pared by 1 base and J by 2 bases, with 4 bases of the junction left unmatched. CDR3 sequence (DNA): TGCGCCAGCAGTCAATTTGACAGGGGAGGCAATCAGCCCCAGCATTTT. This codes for CASSQFDRGGNQPQHF.

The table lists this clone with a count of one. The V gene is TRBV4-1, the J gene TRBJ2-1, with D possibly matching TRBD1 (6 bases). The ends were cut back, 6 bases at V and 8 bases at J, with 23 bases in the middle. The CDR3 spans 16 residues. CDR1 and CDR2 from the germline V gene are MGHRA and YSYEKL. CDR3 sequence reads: CASSQTPGQRVDEQFF. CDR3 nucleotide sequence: TGCGCCAGCAGTCAAACCCCCGGACAGCGTGTCGATGAGCAGTTCTTC.

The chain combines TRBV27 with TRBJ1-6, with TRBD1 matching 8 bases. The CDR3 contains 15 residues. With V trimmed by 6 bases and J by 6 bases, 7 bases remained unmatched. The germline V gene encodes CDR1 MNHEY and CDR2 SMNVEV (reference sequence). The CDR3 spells CASRQQGVVNSPLHF. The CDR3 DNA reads TGTGCCAGCAGGCAACAGGGGGTAGTTAATTCACCCCTCCACTTT.

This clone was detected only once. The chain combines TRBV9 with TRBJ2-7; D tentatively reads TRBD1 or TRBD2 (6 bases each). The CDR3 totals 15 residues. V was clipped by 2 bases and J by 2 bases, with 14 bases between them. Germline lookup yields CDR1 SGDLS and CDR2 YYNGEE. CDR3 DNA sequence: TGTGCCAGCAGCGTCGGGGGCCTGACACCCTACGAGCAGTACTTC. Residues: CASSVGGLTPYEQYF.

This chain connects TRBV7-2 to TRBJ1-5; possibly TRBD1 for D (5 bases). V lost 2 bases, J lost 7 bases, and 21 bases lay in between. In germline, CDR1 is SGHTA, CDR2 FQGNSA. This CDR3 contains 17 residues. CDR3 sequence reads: CASSLWETDRNPQPQHF. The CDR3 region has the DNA TGTGCCAGCAGCTTATGGGAGACAGACAGAAACCCGCAGCCCCAGCATTTT.

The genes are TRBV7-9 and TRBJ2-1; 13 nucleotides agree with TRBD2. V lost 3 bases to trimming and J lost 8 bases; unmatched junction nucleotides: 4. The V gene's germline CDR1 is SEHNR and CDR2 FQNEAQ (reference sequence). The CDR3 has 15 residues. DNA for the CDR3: TGTGCCAGCAGCTTGACTAGCGGGAGGTTCGATGAGCAGTTCTTC. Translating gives CASSLTSGRFDEQFF.

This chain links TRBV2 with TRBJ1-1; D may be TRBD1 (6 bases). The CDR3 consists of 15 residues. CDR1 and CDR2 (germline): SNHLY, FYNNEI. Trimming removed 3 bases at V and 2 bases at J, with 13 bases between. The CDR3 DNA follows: TGTGCCAGCAGTGAGGGGGGGGCGGGAAACACTGAAGCTTTCTTT. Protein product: CASSEGGAGNTEAFF. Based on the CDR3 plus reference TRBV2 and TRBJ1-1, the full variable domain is EPEVTQTPSHQVTQMGQEVILRCVPISNHLYFYWYRQILGQKVEFLVSFYNNEISEKSEIFDDQFSVERPDGSNFTLKIRSTKLEDSAMYFCASSEGGAGNTEAFFGQGTRLTVV.

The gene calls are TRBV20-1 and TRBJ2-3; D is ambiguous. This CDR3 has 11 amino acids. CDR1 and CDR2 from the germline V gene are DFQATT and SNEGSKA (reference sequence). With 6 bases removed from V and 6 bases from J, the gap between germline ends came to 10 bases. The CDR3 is CSAPWVDTQYF. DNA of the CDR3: TGCAGTGCGCCCTGGGTGGATACGCAGTATTTT.

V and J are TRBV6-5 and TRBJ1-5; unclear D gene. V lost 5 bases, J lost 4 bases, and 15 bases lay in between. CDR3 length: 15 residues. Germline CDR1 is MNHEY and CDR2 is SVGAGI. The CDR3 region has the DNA TGTGCCAGCAGTCTAACTAGGGCCCCTAATCAGCCCCAGCATTTT. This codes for CASSLTRAPNQPQHF.

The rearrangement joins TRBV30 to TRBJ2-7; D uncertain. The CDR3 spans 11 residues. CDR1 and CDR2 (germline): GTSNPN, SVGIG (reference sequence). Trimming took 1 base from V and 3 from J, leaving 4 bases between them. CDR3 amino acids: CAWSAGYEQYF. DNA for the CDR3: TGTGCCTGGAGTGCGGGCTACGAGCAGTACTTC.

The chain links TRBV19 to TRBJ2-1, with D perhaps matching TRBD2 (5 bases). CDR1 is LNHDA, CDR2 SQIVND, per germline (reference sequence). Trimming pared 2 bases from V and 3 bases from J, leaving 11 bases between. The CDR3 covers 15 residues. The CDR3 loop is CASSISETNYNEQFF. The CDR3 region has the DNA TGTGCCAGTAGTATAAGCGAGACTAACTACAATGAGCAGTTCTTC.

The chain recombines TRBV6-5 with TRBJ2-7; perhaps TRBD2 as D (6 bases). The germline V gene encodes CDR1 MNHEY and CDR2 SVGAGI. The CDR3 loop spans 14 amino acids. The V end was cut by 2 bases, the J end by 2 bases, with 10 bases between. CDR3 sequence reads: CASSYRGGTYEQYF. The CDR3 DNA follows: TGTGCCAGCAGTTACCGGGGCGGGACCTACGAGCAGTACTTC.